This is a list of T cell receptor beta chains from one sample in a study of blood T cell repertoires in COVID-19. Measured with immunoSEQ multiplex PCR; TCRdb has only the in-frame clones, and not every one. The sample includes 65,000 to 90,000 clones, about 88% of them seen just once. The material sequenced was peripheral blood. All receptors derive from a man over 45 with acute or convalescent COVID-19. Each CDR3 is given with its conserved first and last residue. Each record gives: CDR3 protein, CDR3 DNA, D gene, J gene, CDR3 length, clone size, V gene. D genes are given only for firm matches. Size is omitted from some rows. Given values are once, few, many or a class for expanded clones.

CDR3aa: CASSLLGVQGSGTDTQYF; CDR3nt: TGTGCCAGCAGCCTATTGGGTGTCCAGGGGTCGGGCACAGATACGCAGTATTTT; d_gene: NA; j_gene: TRBJ2-3; len: 18; abundance: NA; v_gene: TRBV7-2
CDR3aa: CASSSAVAGRETQYF; CDR3nt: TGTGCCAGCAGCTCGGCAGTAGCGGGCAGAGAGACCCAGTACTTC; d_gene: TRBD2; j_gene: TRBJ2-5; len: 15; abundance: NA; v_gene: TRBV5-4
CDR3aa: CATSRDWGGTKLSTDTQYF; CDR3nt: TGTGCCACCAGCAGAGACTGGGGGGGTACAAAACTTAGCACAGATACGCAGTATTTT; d_gene: TRBD2; j_gene: TRBJ2-3; len: 19; abundance: NA; v_gene: TRBV15
CDR3aa: CASSVGLAGGETQYF; CDR3nt: TGTGCCAGCAGCGTAGGGCTAGCGGGGGGAGAGACCCAGTACTTC; d_gene: TRBD2; j_gene: TRBJ2-5; len: 15; abundance: NA; v_gene: TRBV9
CDR3aa: CASSLARNTEAFF; CDR3nt: TGTGCCAGCAGCCTAGCCAGGAACACTGAAGCTTTCTTT; d_gene: NA; j_gene: TRBJ1-1; len: 13; abundance: NA; v_gene: TRBV7-3
CDR3aa: CASSLAPETQYF; CDR3nt: TGTGCCAGCTCATTAGCCCCAGAGACCCAGTACTTC; d_gene: NA; j_gene: TRBJ2-5; len: 12; abundance: NA; v_gene: TRBV5-4
CDR3aa: CASSIGTPGQGQPQHF; CDR3nt: TGTGCCAGTAGTATTGGGACACCAGGGCAGGGTCAGCCCCAGCATTTT; d_gene: NA; j_gene: TRBJ1-5; len: 16; abundance: NA; v_gene: TRBV19
CDR3aa: CASTNTGGSQPQHF; CDR3nt: TGTGCCAGTACTAATACAGGGGGAAGTCAGCCCCAGCATTTT; d_gene: TRBD1; j_gene: TRBJ1-5; len: 14; abundance: NA; v_gene: TRBV19
CDR3aa: CATSEVSSRNSSGNTIYF; CDR3nt: TGTGCCACCAGTGAGGTGAGTTCTAGGAATTCCTCTGGAAACACCATATATTTT; d_gene: NA; j_gene: TRBJ1-3; len: 18; abundance: NA; v_gene: TRBV24-1
CDR3aa: CASSYGLAGVQGDTQYF; CDR3nt: TGTGCCAGCAGCTACGGACTAGCGGGGGTTCAAGGGGATACGCAGTATTTT; d_gene: TRBD2; j_gene: TRBJ2-3; len: 17; abundance: NA; v_gene: TRBV4-2
CDR3aa: CASSMGRTSGNTIYF; CDR3nt: TGTGCCAGTAGTATGGGGCGAACCTCTGGAAACACCATATATTTT; d_gene: NA; j_gene: TRBJ1-3; len: 15; abundance: NA; v_gene: TRBV19
CDR3aa: CATRQRGGRLETQYF; CDR3nt: TGTGCCACCCGCCAGCGGGGGGGTAGGTTGGAGACCCAGTACTTC; d_gene: TRBD2; j_gene: TRBJ2-5; len: 15; abundance: NA; v_gene: TRBV5-4
CDR3aa: CASSLAGRANEKLFF; CDR3nt: TGTGCCAGCAGCTTAGCGGGCAGGGCAAATGAAAAACTGTTTTTT; d_gene: NA; j_gene: TRBJ1-4; len: 15; abundance: NA; v_gene: TRBV11-2
CDR3aa: CASSYGTGSSYNEQFF; CDR3nt: TGTGCCAGCAGCTACGGGACAGGGAGCTCCTACAATGAGCAGTTCTTC; d_gene: TRBD1; j_gene: TRBJ2-1; len: 16; abundance: NA; v_gene: TRBV5-6
CDR3aa: CAIRVSPNTGELFF; CDR3nt: TGTGCCATCCGAGTGTCGCCGAACACCGGGGAGCTGTTTTTT; d_gene: NA; j_gene: TRBJ2-2; len: 14; abundance: NA; v_gene: TRBV10-3
CDR3aa: CASSLGQSRNNEQFF; CDR3nt: TGCGCCAGCAGCTTGGGACAGTCTAGGAACAATGAGCAGTTCTTC; d_gene: NA; j_gene: TRBJ2-1; len: 15; abundance: once; v_gene: TRBV5-1
CDR3aa: CASSEALFGLTGELFF; CDR3nt: TGTGCCAGCAGTGAAGCGCTTTTTGGGCTCACCGGGGAGCTGTTTTTT; d_gene: NA; j_gene: TRBJ2-2; len: 16; abundance: once; v_gene: TRBV2
CDR3aa: CSASPGQGSYEQYF; CDR3nt: TGCAGTGCTAGTCCGGGACAGGGGTCCTACGAGCAGTACTTC; d_gene: TRBD1; j_gene: TRBJ2-7; len: 14; abundance: NA; v_gene: TRBV20-1
CDR3aa: CASSPPQGGPEAFF; CDR3nt: TGCGCCAGCAGTCCCCCTCAAGGGGGCCCTGAAGCTTTCTTT; d_gene: TRBD1; j_gene: TRBJ1-1; len: 14; abundance: NA; v_gene: TRBV23-1
CDR3aa: CAISAQGGNQPQHF; CDR3nt: TGTGCCATCAGTGCGCAGGGTGGCAATCAGCCCCAGCATTTT; d_gene: NA; j_gene: TRBJ1-5; len: 14; abundance: NA; v_gene: TRBV10-3
CDR3aa: CASSIKGADTQYF; CDR3nt: TGTGCCAGTAGTATTAAGGGGGCAGATACGCAGTATTTT; d_gene: NA; j_gene: TRBJ2-3; len: 13; abundance: NA; v_gene: TRBV19
CDR3aa: CASSFDRGYEKLFF; CDR3nt: TGTGCCAGCAGCTTCGACAGGGGTTACGAAAAACTGTTTTTT; d_gene: TRBD1; j_gene: TRBJ1-4; len: 14; abundance: once; v_gene: TRBV7-8
CDR3aa: CASRPGGQETQYF; CDR3nt: TGTGCCAGCAGGCCGGGGGGTCAAGAGACCCAGTACTTC; d_gene: TRBD2; j_gene: TRBJ2-5; len: 13; abundance: NA; v_gene: TRBV12-3/TRBV12-4
CDR3aa: CASSLAGRDRGANVLTF; CDR3nt: TGCGCCAGCAGCTTGGCGGGCAGGGATCGCGGGGCCAACGTCCTGACTTTC; d_gene: NA; j_gene: TRBJ2-6; len: 17; abundance: NA; v_gene: TRBV5-1
CDR3aa: CASSEALGGQPQGNEQFF; CDR3nt: TGTGCCAGCAGTGAAGCCCTGGGGGGGCAGCCGCAGGGGAATGAGCAGTTCTTC; d_gene: NA; j_gene: TRBJ2-1; len: 18; abundance: NA; v_gene: TRBV6-1
CDR3aa: CASSFAQGINQPQHF; CDR3nt: TGTGCCAGCAGCTTCGCTCAGGGGATCAATCAGCCCCAGCATTTT; d_gene: NA; j_gene: TRBJ1-5; len: 15; abundance: NA; v_gene: TRBV7-6
CDR3aa: CASSDSTSSGGAHTGELFF; CDR3nt: TGTGCCAGCAGTGACTCGACGTCCAGCGGGGGGGCGCATACCGGGGAGCTGTTTTTT; d_gene: TRBD2; j_gene: TRBJ2-2; len: 19; abundance: NA; v_gene: TRBV6-4
CDR3aa: CASSPYPNSNQPQHF; CDR3nt: TGTGCCAGCTCACCATACCCTAATAGCAATCAGCCCCAGCATTTT; d_gene: NA; j_gene: TRBJ1-5; len: 15; abundance: NA; v_gene: TRBV18
CDR3aa: CASSETGVNSPLHF; CDR3nt: TGTGCCAGCAGCGAGACAGGGGTCAATTCACCCCTCCACTTT; d_gene: TRBD1; j_gene: TRBJ1-6; len: 14; abundance: NA; v_gene: TRBV9
CDR3aa: CASSHRGLTSYEQYF; CDR3nt: TGTGCCAGCAGTCACAGGGGGCTAACCTCCTACGAGCAGTACTTC; d_gene: TRBD1; j_gene: TRBJ2-7; len: 15; abundance: few; v_gene: TRBV27
CDR3aa: CASSLATGRINSPLHF; CDR3nt: TGTGCCAGCAGCTTAGCGACAGGGCGGATAAATTCACCCCTCCACTTT; d_gene: TRBD1; j_gene: TRBJ1-6; len: 16; abundance: once; v_gene: TRBV5-6
CDR3aa: CASSDTTDTQYF; CDR3nt: TGTGCCAGCAGTGACACTACAGATACGCAGTATTTT; d_gene: NA; j_gene: TRBJ2-3; len: 12; abundance: NA; v_gene: TRBV2
CDR3aa: CASRQGNSGANVLTF; CDR3nt: TGCGCCAGCAGGCAGGGAAACTCTGGGGCCAACGTCCTGACTTTC; d_gene: NA; j_gene: TRBJ2-6; len: 15; abundance: NA; v_gene: TRBV5-1
CDR3aa: CASSPPAQDGTIYF; CDR3nt: TGTGCCAGCTCACCACCAGCACAGGATGGCACCATATATTTT; d_gene: NA; j_gene: TRBJ1-3; len: 14; abundance: NA; v_gene: TRBV18
CDR3aa: CASSPRRQPMNTGELFF; CDR3nt: TGTGCCAGCAGCCCCAGAAGACAGCCGATGAACACCGGGGAGCTGTTTTTT; d_gene: NA; j_gene: TRBJ2-2; len: 17; abundance: NA; v_gene: TRBV7-8
CDR3aa: CASSRPTGGVSYEQYF; CDR3nt: TGTGCCAGCAGTCGACCAACAGGGGGGGTCTCCTACGAGCAGTACTTC; d_gene: NA; j_gene: TRBJ2-7; len: 16; abundance: NA; v_gene: TRBV6-6
CDR3aa: CASSGFWDQGSITQYF; CDR3nt: TGTGCCAGCAGTGGATTCTGGGACCAGGGGTCCATTACGCAGTATTTT; d_gene: NA; j_gene: TRBJ2-3; len: 16; abundance: NA; v_gene: TRBV6-4
CDR3aa: CASSPGGVREETQYF; CDR3nt: TGCGCCAGCAGTCCGGGGGGAGTAAGAGAAGAGACCCAGTACTTC; d_gene: TRBD2; j_gene: TRBJ2-5; len: 15; abundance: NA; v_gene: TRBV5-1
CDR3aa: CASSIGQGNEKLFF; CDR3nt: TGTGCCAGTAGTATTGGGCAGGGGAATGAAAAACTGTTTTTT; d_gene: NA; j_gene: TRBJ1-4; len: 14; abundance: NA; v_gene: TRBV19